These T cell receptor beta chains were read from a single sample in a study of cytomegalovirus exposure and HLA in healthy donors. Data came from immunoSEQ multiplex PCR; TCRdb stores just in-frame clones and leaves some out. Among 89,000 or so clones listed, approximately 84% were seen once. Sequenced sample: PBMCs. All receptors derive from a woman younger than 35 in good health and CMV-seropositive. Both conserved end residues are trimmed from each CDR3. Part of the rows lack a size; the others show once, few, many or a class for expanded clones.

v_gene: TRBV5-3; abundance: NA; CDR3aa: ARNGRAYEQY
v_gene: TRBV10-2; abundance: NA; CDR3aa: ASSDPGQGASGNTIY
v_gene: TRBV7-9; abundance: NA; CDR3aa: ASSVDRVSSYEQY
v_gene: TRBV30; abundance: NA; CDR3aa: AWTGTPTSGRAGDTQY
v_gene: TRBV6-5; abundance: NA; CDR3aa: ASSYHGGTNTEAF
v_gene: TRBV28; abundance: once; CDR3aa: ASSSELTRTEAF
v_gene: TRBV28; abundance: NA; CDR3aa: ASSYSGGSSYEQY
v_gene: TRBV7-9; abundance: NA; CDR3aa: ASSLVAIPGELF
v_gene: TRBV11-2; abundance: NA; CDR3aa: ASSLGAAGGHDEQY
v_gene: TRBV4-1; abundance: NA; CDR3aa: ASSLLAGGSTDTQY
v_gene: TRBV4-1; abundance: NA; CDR3aa: ASSQLAGISGELF
v_gene: TRBV6-1; abundance: NA; CDR3aa: ASSPQGYGYT
v_gene: TRBV5-6; abundance: NA; CDR3aa: ASSFPSTSNTEAF
v_gene: TRBV5-1; abundance: NA; CDR3aa: ASSTRTGKTGELF
v_gene: TRBV9; abundance: NA; CDR3aa: ASSVDSQYNEKLF
v_gene: TRBV4-1; abundance: NA; CDR3aa: ASSRTRQETQY
v_gene: TRBV27; abundance: NA; CDR3aa: ASSSGTAPAEQY
v_gene: TRBV14; abundance: NA; CDR3aa: ASSLRHGESSYEQY
v_gene: TRBV2; abundance: NA; CDR3aa: ASSGGRLGGQY
v_gene: TRBV28; abundance: NA; CDR3aa: ASSLIAGQLSGYT
v_gene: TRBV5-4; abundance: NA; CDR3aa: ASSLDPGNREF
v_gene: TRBV5-1; abundance: NA; CDR3aa: ASSYDRGLDYEQY
v_gene: TRBV5-1; abundance: NA; CDR3aa: ASSLALSGGYNEQF
v_gene: TRBV19; abundance: NA; CDR3aa: ASSIERLTGARNTEAF
v_gene: TRBV30; abundance: NA; CDR3aa: AWSFMRDPYEQY
v_gene: TRBV7-9; abundance: NA; CDR3aa: ASSAPQGDAGNTIY
v_gene: TRBV28; abundance: NA; CDR3aa: ASSYGELNQPQH
v_gene: TRBV7-2; abundance: few; CDR3aa: ASSPGGNTIY
v_gene: TRBV28; abundance: NA; CDR3aa: ASSLSREQY
v_gene: TRBV27; abundance: NA; CDR3aa: ASSSALPGTQEETQY
v_gene: TRBV7-9; abundance: NA; CDR3aa: ASSRGGDEKLF
v_gene: TRBV27; abundance: NA; CDR3aa: ASSRELSGGYT
v_gene: TRBV6-6; abundance: few; CDR3aa: ASSSKAGTEAF
v_gene: TRBV27; abundance: NA; CDR3aa: ASSLNTGTAYEQY